One and the same sample provided the 8 T cell receptor beta chains below, sequenced in a study of blood T cell repertoires in COVID-19. Clones were read by immunoSEQ multiplex PCR, and TCRdb kept only the in-frame ones, dropping some. Here the sample spans a few hundred thousand clones, approximately 91% being singletons. Sequenced: PBMCs or T cells enriched from blood (not recorded which). Source of these receptors: a woman in her thirties who had been exposed to COVID-19.

V usage is TRBV6-6 and J usage is TRBJ2-7; 11 bases are shared with TRBD1. From germline, CDR1 is MNHNY and CDR2 SVGAGI (reference sequence). CDR3 length: 16 residues. After removal of 6 bases from V and 4 bases from J, the junction contained 11 bases not matched to a gene. In DNA, the CDR3 is TGTGCCAGCAGGCCCTACGGGACAGGGGGTATGTACGAGCAGTACTTC. Its translation: CASRPYGTGGMYEQYF.

The chain combines TRBV9 with TRBJ2-1; 7 nucleotides match TRBD2. With 2 bases clipped from V and 4 bases from J, the junction kept 12 bases outside the gene matches. Per the germline V gene, CDR1 is SGDLS and CDR2 is YYNGEE. This CDR3 has 17 residues. The CDR3 loop is CASSVSTGGWGYNEQFF. The CDR3 nucleotides are TGTGCCAGCAGCGTCTCGACGGGAGGCTGGGGATACAATGAGCAGTTCTTC.

V gene TRBV28 combines with J gene TRBJ1-4; D gene ambiguous. The germline gives CDR1 MDHEN, CDR2 SYDVKM. The CDR3 contains 12 residues. Trimming pared 5 bases from V and 2 bases from J, leaving 3 bases between. CDR3 residues: CASSQTNEKLFF. CDR3 coding DNA: TGTGCCAGCAGTCAGACTAATGAAAAACTGTTTTTT. The whole variable domain, filled in from reference TRBV28 and TRBJ1-4, reads DVKVTQSSRYLVKRTGEKVFLECVQDMDHENMFWYRQDPGLGLRLIYFSYDVKMKEKGDIPEGYSVSREKKERFSLILESASTNQTSMYLCASSQTNEKLFFGSGTQLSVL.

This clone was observed a few times. The gene calls are TRBV5-1 and TRBJ1-5; 7 nucleotides match TRBD1. V lost 4 bases to trimming and J lost 5 bases; unmatched junction nucleotides: 3. This CDR3 has 13 residues. Germline values: CDR1 SGHRS, CDR2 YFSETQ. This CDR3 is CASSIDRDQPQHF. Here the CDR3 DNA reads TGCGCCAGCAGCATAGACAGGGATCAGCCCCAGCATTTT.

The chain's CDR3 is CASSYAGPQSEAFF. DNA of the CDR3: TGTGCCAGCAGTTACGCGGGACCTCAATCTGAAGCTTTCTTT. The rearrangement uses TRBV6-5 and TRBJ1-1; D might be TRBD1 (5 bases). This CDR3 has 14 amino acids. Germline V gene lookup returns CDR1 MNHEY and CDR2 SVGAGI. The V gene lost 2 bases and the J gene lost 6 bases, with 13 bases spanning the gap.

The chain links TRBV21-1 to TRBJ2-1; TRBD2 is the table's D call, not checked against the DNA. TRBV21-1 is a pseudogene segment. The CDR3 totals 14 residues. In DNA, the CDR3 is TGTGCCAGCAGGTCGGCTAGCGGGAATGGTGAGCAGTTCTTC. Residues: CASRSASGNGEQFF.

V is TRBV29-1 and J is TRBJ2-7, with D maybe TRBD1 (5 bases). The germline V and J ends were trimmed by 6 bases and 2 bases, with 17 bases remaining between them. The CDR3 runs to 14 residues. Germline CDR1 and CDR2: SQVTM and ANQGSEA. DNA of the CDR3: TGCAGCGTCGCCCGGACACCCCAGGCCTACGAGCAGTACTTC. It encodes CSVARTPQAYEQYF.

The V gene is TRBV28, the J gene TRBJ1-2, with 9 bases fitting TRBD1. The germline gives CDR1 MDHEN, CDR2 SYDVKM. V was clipped by 5 bases and J by 0 bases; unmatched bases: 4. This CDR3 contains 15 residues. The CDR3 region is CASSLGTGSNYGYTF. The CDR3 region has the DNA TGTGCCAGCAGTCTCGGGACAGGGTCTAACTATGGCTACACCTTC.